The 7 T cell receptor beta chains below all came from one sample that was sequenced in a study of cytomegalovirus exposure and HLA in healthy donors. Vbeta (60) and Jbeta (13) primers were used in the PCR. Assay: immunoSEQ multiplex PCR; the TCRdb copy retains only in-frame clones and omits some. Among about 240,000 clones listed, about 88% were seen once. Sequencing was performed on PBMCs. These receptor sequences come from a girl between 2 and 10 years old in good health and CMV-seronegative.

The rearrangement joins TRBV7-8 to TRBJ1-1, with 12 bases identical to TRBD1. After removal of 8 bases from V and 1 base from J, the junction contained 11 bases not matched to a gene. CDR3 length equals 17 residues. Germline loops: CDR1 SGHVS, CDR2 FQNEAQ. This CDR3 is CASGRGGTGGRNTEAFF. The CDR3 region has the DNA TGTGCCAGCGGCCGGGGCGGGACAGGGGGCAGGAACACTGAAGCTTTCTTT.

The DNA for the CDR3 is TGCGCCAGCCGAGAACAGGGGGGCACTGAAGCTTTCTTT. Its protein is CASREQGGTEAFF. The chain is built from TRBV10-1 and TRBJ1-1; 8 positions match TRBD1. Germline CDR1 and CDR2: WNHNN and SYGVQD (reference sequence). Trimming removed 8 bases from V and 4 bases from J; junction bases left unmatched: 6. CDR3 length equals 13 residues.

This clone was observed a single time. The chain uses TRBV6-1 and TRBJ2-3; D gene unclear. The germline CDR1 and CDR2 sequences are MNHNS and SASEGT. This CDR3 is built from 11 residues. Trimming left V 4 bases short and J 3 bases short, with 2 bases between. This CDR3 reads CASSVTDTQYF. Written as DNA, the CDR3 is TGTGCCAGCAGTGTAACAGATACGCAGTATTTT.

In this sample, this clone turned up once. CDR3 nucleotide sequence: TGTGCCAGTTCAAATAGGGAGCTCCCCAATCAGCCCCAGCATTTT. It is translated as CASSNRELPNQPQHF. The V gene is TRBV19, the J gene TRBJ1-5; no clear D gene. The CDR3 runs to 15 residues. The germline V and J ends were trimmed by 8 bases and 3 bases, with 17 bases remaining between them. Germline values: CDR1 LNHDA, CDR2 SQIVND (reference sequence).

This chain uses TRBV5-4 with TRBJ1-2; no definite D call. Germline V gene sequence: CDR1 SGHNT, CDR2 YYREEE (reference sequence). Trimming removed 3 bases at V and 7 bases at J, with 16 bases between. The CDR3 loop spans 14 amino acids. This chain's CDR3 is CASSSSLESVGYTF. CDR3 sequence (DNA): TGTGCCAGCAGCTCCTCGCTTGAGTCGGTTGGCTACACCTTC.

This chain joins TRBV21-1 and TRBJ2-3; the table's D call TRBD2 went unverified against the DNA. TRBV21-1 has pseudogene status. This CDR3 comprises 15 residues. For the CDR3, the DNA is TGTGCCAGCAGGTTAGCGGGACATAGCACAGATACGCAGTATTTT. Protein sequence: CASRLAGHSTDTQYF.

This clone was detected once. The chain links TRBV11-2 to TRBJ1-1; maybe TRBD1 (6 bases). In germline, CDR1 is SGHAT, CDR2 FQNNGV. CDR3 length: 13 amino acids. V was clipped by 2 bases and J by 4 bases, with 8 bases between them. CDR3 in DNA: TGTGCCAGCAGCTTAACGACAGGCACTGAAGCTTTCTTT. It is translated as CASSLTTGTEAFF.